The TCR beta chain under discussion was sequenced for a study of blood T cells in healthy people across ages. The germline V gene has CDR1 MNHNS and CDR2 SASEGT. The CDR3 covers 16 residues. V lost 6 bases, J lost 5 bases, and 9 bases stayed unmatched. Per sample, no less than 5 micrograms of total RNA were extracted. Regarding the study as a whole: CMV status of donors was unknown, possibly confounding expanded clonotype changes.

Only a few counts were recorded for this clonotype. Its antigen is not identified. Together with a sample-barcoded 5' primer, a J-beta primer mix was included in a second PCR lasting roughly 6 to 12 cycles. TCRdb independently ran MiXCR on the 5' RACE reads; one entry per CDR3 protein. The repertoire consists of hundreds of thousands of distinct CDR3 sequences, with 20% to 25% occurring once and the leading ten covering roughly a tenth. This sample also belongs to another study, concerning T cells of mothers and their children. Turning to that study: In this cohort, donors were three healthy Caucasian mothers plus their six children. Slightly higher but non-significant overlap marked related mother-child pairs versus unrelated pairs.

The rearrangement joins TRBV6-1 to TRBJ2-5; 13 positions agree with TRBD2. The sample consisted of blood. This receptor was identified in a boy younger than 18 in good health. The CDR3 here is CASSLGLAGLEETQYF. The DNA for the CDR3 is TGTGCCAGCAGCCTGGGACTAGCGGGGTTAGAGGAGACCCAGTACTTC.